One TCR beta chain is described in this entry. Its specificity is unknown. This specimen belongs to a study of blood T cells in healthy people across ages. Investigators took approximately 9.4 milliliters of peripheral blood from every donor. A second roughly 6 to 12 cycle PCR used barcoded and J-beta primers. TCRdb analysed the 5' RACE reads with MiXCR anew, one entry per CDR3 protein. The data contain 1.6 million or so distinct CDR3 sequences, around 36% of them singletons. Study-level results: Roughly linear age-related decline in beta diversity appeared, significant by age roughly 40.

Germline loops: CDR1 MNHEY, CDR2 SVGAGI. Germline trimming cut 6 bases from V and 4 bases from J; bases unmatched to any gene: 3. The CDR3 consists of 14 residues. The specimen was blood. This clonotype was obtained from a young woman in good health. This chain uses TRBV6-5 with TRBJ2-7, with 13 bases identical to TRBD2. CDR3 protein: CASRLGLAGYEQYF. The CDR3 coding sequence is TGTGCCAGCAGGTTGGGACTAGCGGGATACGAGCAGTACTTC.